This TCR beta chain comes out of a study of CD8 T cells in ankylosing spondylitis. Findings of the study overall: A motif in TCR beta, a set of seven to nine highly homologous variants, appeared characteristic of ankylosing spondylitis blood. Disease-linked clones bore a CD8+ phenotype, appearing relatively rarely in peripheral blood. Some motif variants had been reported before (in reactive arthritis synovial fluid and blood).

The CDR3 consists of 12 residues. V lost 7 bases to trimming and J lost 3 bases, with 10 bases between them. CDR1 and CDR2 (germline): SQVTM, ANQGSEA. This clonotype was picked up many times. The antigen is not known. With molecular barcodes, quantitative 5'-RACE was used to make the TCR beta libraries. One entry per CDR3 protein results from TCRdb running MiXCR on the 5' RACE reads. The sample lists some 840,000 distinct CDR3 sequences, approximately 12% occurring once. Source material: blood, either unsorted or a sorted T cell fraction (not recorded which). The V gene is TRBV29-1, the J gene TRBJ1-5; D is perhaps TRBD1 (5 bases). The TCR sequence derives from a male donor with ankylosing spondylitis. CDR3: CSAGGFNQPQHF. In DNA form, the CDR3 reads TGCAGCGCGGGGGGGTTCAATCAGCCCCAGCATTTT.